This T cell receptor beta chain comes out of a study of blood T cells in healthy people across ages. The CDR3 spans 16 residues. The junction had 7 bases not matched to a gene; V was cut back by 3 bases and J by 1 base. Per germline, CDR1 LGHNA and CDR2 YNFKEQ. This clonotype was seen many times. PCR was performed a second time for roughly 7 to 11 cycles using a sample-barcoded 5' primer and a J-beta primer mix. From the 5' RACE reads, TCRdb called clonotypes with MiXCR, one entry per CDR3 protein. The repertoire includes about 940,000 distinct CDR3 sequences, about 48% of them detected once, and about an eighth sits in the top ten.

V is TRBV4-2 and J is TRBJ1-2; 8 bases map to TRBD1. The specimen sequenced was blood. This TCR came from a man aged 25-40 years in good health. This chain's CDR3 is CASSHPGQGDNYGYTF. CDR3 bases: TGTGCCAGCAGCCACCCCGGACAGGGCGATAACTATGGCTACACCTTC.